Detailed here is one T cell receptor (beta chain). The sample is drawn from a study of early stage breast cancer tumors. Sequencing used immunoSEQ multiplex PCR; TCRdb keeps in-frame clones, though not all of them. The sample lists about 15,000 clones; around 84% were seen once. The CDR3 consists of 14 residues. V was clipped by 6 bases and J by 3 bases, with 14 bases between them. Germline CDR1 reads MNHEY; CDR2 reads SMNVEV (reference sequence). The chain joins TRBV27 to TRBJ1-1; maybe TRBD1 (5 bases). The sample comprised normal breast tissue next to the tumor. This TCR was sampled from a person under 45 with breast cancer. The CDR3 coding sequence is TGTGCCAGCAGCTCCGTCGGGGCGGACACTGAAGCTTTCTTT. Residues: CASSSVGADTEAFF.